This T cell receptor beta chain was recovered during a study of blood T cell repertoires in COVID-19. About the study: Researchers got acute and convalescent COVID-19 samples from the United States, Italy and Spain.

CDR3 length: 18 residues. Per the germline V gene, CDR1 is SGHVS and CDR2 is FQNEAQ. V lost 5 bases, J lost 0 bases, and 17 bases lay in between. Repertoires were generated with immunoSEQ multiplex PCR, while TCRdb's copy carries only in-frame clones and drops some. The profile shows some 49,000 clones, around 90% of them singletons. Input material: peripheral blood. This receptor was obtained from a man in his 70s with active COVID-19. The rearrangement links TRBV7-8 to TRBJ2-6, with TRBD1 as a possible D gene (5 bases). The CDR3 here is CASSPRRQGNSGANVLTF. The CDR3, as DNA: TGTGCCAGCAGCCCCCGCCGGCAGGGCAACTCTGGGGCCAACGTCCTGACTTTC.